This TCR beta chain is from a study of technical replicates of blood from a handful of donors. Sequencing used immunoSEQ multiplex PCR; TCRdb keeps in-frame clones, though not all of them. The table lists some 79,000 clones, around 94% of them singletons, with about 0.26% in the top ten. J lost 3 bases, V lost 1 base, and 7 bases had no gene match. This CDR3 comprises 17 residues. CDR1 is SGHDN and CDR2 is FVKESK in the germline V gene. Sequenced input: T cells isolated from PBMCs. The rearrangement links TRBV14 to TRBJ2-3; 10 bases match TRBD2. The sequence came from a human donor in good health. For the CDR3, the DNA is TGTGCCAGCAGCCAAGTAAAGCGGGAGGGTTGGACAGATACGCAGTATTTT. Translation gives CASSQVKREGWTDTQYF.